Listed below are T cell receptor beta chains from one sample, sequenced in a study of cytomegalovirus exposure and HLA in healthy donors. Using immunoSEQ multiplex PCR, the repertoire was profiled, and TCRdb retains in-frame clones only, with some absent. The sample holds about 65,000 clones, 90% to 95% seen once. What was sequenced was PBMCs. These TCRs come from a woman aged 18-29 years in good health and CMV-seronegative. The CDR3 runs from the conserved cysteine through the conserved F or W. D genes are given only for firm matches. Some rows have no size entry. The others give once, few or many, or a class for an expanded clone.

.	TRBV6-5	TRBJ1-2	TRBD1	CASSLGQGGGYGYTF	TGTGCCAGCAGTTTGGGGCAGGGGGGCGGGTATGGCTACACCTTC
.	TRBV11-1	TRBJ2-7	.	CASSPRSYEQYF	TGTGCCAGCAGCCCGAGATCCTACGAGCAGTACTTC
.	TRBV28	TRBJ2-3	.	CASSVGGDTQYF	TGTGCCAGCTCGGTAGGAGGGGATACGCAGTATTTT
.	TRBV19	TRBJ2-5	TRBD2	CASSPPGLAGGLQETQYF	TGTGCCAGTAGTCCCCCAGGACTAGCGGGAGGGCTTCAAGAGACCCAGTACTTC
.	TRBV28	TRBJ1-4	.	CASAGTVDEKLFF	TGTGCCTCCGCGGGGACCGTCGATGAAAAACTGTTTTTT
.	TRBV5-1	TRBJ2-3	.	CASRNGGPTDTQYF	TGCGCCAGCAGAAACGGGGGGCCCACAGATACGCAGTATTTT
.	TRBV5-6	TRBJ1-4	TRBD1	CASSLPGQGNEKLFF	TGTGCCAGCAGCCTACCGGGACAGGGGAATGAAAAACTGTTTTTT
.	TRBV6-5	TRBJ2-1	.	CASSRRDEQFF	TGTGCCAGCAGCAGGCGGGATGAGCAGTTCTTC
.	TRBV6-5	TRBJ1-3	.	CASSYSKGGSGNTIYF	TGTGCCAGCAGTTACTCGAAAGGAGGCTCTGGAAACACCATATATTTT
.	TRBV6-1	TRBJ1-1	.	CASSEARKTEAFF	TGTGCCAGCAGTGAAGCGAGGAAAACTGAAGCTTTCTTT
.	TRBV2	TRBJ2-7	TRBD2	CASGEGFSYEQYF	TGTGCCAGCGGGGAGGGGTTTTCCTACGAGCAGTACTTC
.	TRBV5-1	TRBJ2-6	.	CASSHNAGPGANVLTF	TGCGCCAGCAGCCATAATGCGGGACCCGGGGCCAACGTCCTGACTTTC
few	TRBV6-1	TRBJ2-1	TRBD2	CASSELAGSYNEQFF	TGTGCCAGCAGTGAATTAGCGGGCTCCTACAATGAGCAGTTCTTC
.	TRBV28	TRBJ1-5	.	CASSSSHQPQHF	TGTGCCAGCAGTTCGTCCCATCAGCCCCAGCATTTT
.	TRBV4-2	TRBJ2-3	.	CASSQDGASTDTQYF	TGTGCCAGCAGCCAAGATGGGGCTAGCACAGATACGCAGTATTTT
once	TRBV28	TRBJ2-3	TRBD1	CASSPPGQGTDTQYF	TGTGCCAGCAGTCCTCCGGGACAGGGGACAGATACGCAGTATTTT
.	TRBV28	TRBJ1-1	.	CASSLVGGGTEAFF	TGTGCCAGCAGTTTGGTCGGCGGGGGCACTGAAGCTTTCTTT
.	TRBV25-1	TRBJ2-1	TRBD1	CASSALTGTAYNEQFF	TGTGCCAGCAGTGCTCTGACAGGGACGGCCTACAATGAGCAGTTCTTC